This T cell receptor (beta chain) was obtained from a study of CD8 T cells in Susac syndrome. Random hexamers primed reverse transcription of about 0.45 to 1 ug RNA. MiXCR, applied by TCRdb to the immunoSEQ multiplex PCR reads, yields one record per CDR3 protein. In the table there are some 100,000 distinct CDR3 sequences, about 93% of which are singletons. This CDR3 has 16 amino acids. After removal of 4 bases from V and 2 bases from J, the junction contained 11 bases not matched to a gene. Germline values: CDR1 SGHRS, CDR2 YFSETQ. This clonotype was seen once. The chain recombines TRBV5-1 with TRBJ1-1, with 7 bases fitting TRBD1. The sequencing sample was made of CD4+ T cells from PBMCs. This receptor was identified in a human donor in good health. The CDR3 loop reads CASSITRDSFNTEAFF. The DNA for the CDR3 is TGCGCCAGCAGCATCACCCGGGACAGTTTTAACACTGAAGCTTTCTTT. Supplemented by reference TRBV5-1 and TRBJ1-1, the full variable domain reads KAGVTQTPRYLIKTRGQQVTLSCSPISGHRSVSWYQQTPGQGLQFLFEYFSETQRNKGNFPGRFSGRQFSNSRSEMNVSTLELGDSALYLCASSITRDSFNTEAFFGQGTRLTVV.